This T cell receptor (beta chain) was recorded in a study of cytomegalovirus exposure and HLA in healthy donors. Both 60 Vbeta primers and 13 Jbeta primers went into the PCR. Libraries were prepared by immunoSEQ multiplex PCR; TCRdb keeps only in-frame clonotypes and omits some of them. Seen here are 150,000 or so clones, approximately 80% observed once, and the top ten hold about a tenth. Germline CDR1 reads SGHAT; CDR2 reads FQNNGV. The CDR3 consists of 15 residues. Study-wide findings and caveats: A later analysis reportedly identified an Asian-associated ancestry cluster as carrying fewer N-insertions than the 666-donor mean.

Turning to this clone: Antigen: not known. The junction departs from germline at one end; a sequencing error may be responsible.

The material sequenced was PBMCs. The sequence was obtained from a man in his late teens or twenties in good health and CMV-seropositive. The chain joins TRBV11-2 to TRBJ1-5, with 8 nucleotides matching TRBD1. The CDR3 coding sequence is TGTGCCAGCAGTTTAGGACAGGGAGGACGTCAGCCCCAGCATTTT. This gives the protein CASSLGQGGRQPQHF.